This is a list of T cell receptor beta chains from one sample in a study of a mutant IDH1 vaccine in newly diagnosed glioma. Assay used: immunoSEQ multiplex PCR; TCRdb lists only in-frame clones, some missing. The sample carries fewer than 15,000 clones, around 80% recorded once. These TCRs are of unknown antigen specificity. The sequences come from PBMCs, collected from a glioma patient whose treatment included an IDH1 peptide vaccine. These receptors all come from a woman between 35 and 50 years old with glioma. CDR3s include the opening cysteine and the closing phenylalanine or tryptophan. The D gene is left open where the match is weak. Size values are once, few and many counts, or a class for expanded clones, and some rows have none.

>TRBV28|TRBJ2-3|NA|NA
CASSPFSDTQYF
TGTGCCAGCAGCCCTTTCTCAGATACGCAGTATTTT
>TRBV19|TRBJ1-2|TRBD1|NA
CASSMEGADYGYTF
TGTGCCAGTAGTATGGAGGGGGCTGACTATGGCTACACCTTC
>TRBV30|TRBJ1-2|NA|NA
CAGGAAGYGYTF
TGTGCCGGTGGGGCGGCGGGCTATGGCTACACCTTC
>TRBV7-6|TRBJ2-3|NA|NA
CASSLVGRSGPTDTQYF
TGTGCCAGCAGCTTAGTAGGTCGATCAGGGCCCACAGATACGCAGTATTTT
>TRBV7-9|TRBJ2-7|NA|NA
CASSHRQTYEQYF
TGTGCCAGCAGCCACCGACAAACCTACGAGCAGTACTTC
>TRBV9|TRBJ2-2|NA|NA
CASSATVNTGELFF
TGTGCCAGCAGCGCGACAGTGAACACCGGGGAGCTGTTTTTT
>TRBV2|TRBJ2-2|TRBD1|once
CASSSGQGASNTGELFF
TGTGCCAGCTCTTCGGGACAGGGGGCCTCGAACACCGGGGAGCTGTTTTTT
>TRBV4-1|TRBJ2-1|TRBD2|NA
CASSQGFGGEEFF
TGCGCCAGCAGCCAAGGTTTCGGGGGGGAAGAGTTCTTC
>TRBV2|TRBJ2-6|NA|NA
CASNKGSSGANVLTF
TGTGCCAGCAATAAGGGAAGTTCGGGGGCCAACGTCCTGACTTTC
>TRBV2|TRBJ1-2|NA|NA
CASSEANYGYTF
TGTGCCAGCAGTGAAGCTAACTATGGCTACACCTTC
>TRBV7-9|TRBJ1-2|NA|NA
CASSLGNREGYTF
TGTGCCAGCAGCCTAGGGAACAGGGAAGGCTACACCTTC
>TRBV9|TRBJ2-1|NA|NA
CASSVAGAAYNEQFF
TGTGCCAGCAGCGTAGCCGGGGCAGCATACAATGAGCAGTTCTTC
>TRBV29-1|TRBJ2-1|NA|NA
CSVGTSSYNEQFF
TGCAGCGTCGGGACAAGCTCCTACAATGAGCAGTTCTTC
>TRBV19|TRBJ2-7|TRBD2|NA
CASSPGTSGRARSYEQYF
TGTGCCAGTAGTCCCGGGACTAGCGGGAGGGCCCGCTCCTACGAGCAGTACTTC
>TRBV4-3|TRBJ2-1|NA|once
CASSHGQTDVVEQFF
TGCGCCAGCAGCCACGGGCAGACCGATGTTGTGGAGCAGTTCTTC
>TRBV18|TRBJ2-4|NA|NA
CASSQGQVDIQYF
TGTGCCAGCTCACAGGGGCAGGTTGACATTCAGTACTTC
>TRBV10-3|TRBJ1-4|NA|NA
CAITNGQNEKLFF
TGTGCCATCACTAACGGACAGAATGAAAAACTGTTTTTT
>TRBV30|TRBJ1-4|NA|NA
CAWIGRVESLIPGEKLFF
TGTGCCTGGATAGGTAGGGTTGAGTCCCTCATCCCTGGAGAAAAACTGTTTTTT
>TRBV6-5|TRBJ2-5|TRBD1|NA
CASRHLSGGETQYF
TGTGCCAGCAGACACCTCTCAGGGGGAGAGACCCAGTACTTC
>TRBV12-5|TRBJ2-7|NA|NA
CASAEGGKGYEQYF
TGTGCTAGTGCGGAGGGGGGGAAGGGGTACGAGCAGTACTTC
>TRBV11-1|TRBJ1-4|TRBD1|NA
CASSGDSPNEKLFF
TGTGCCAGCAGCGGGGACAGCCCCAATGAAAAACTGTTTTTT
>TRBV2|TRBJ1-6|NA|NA
CASSPSTPPLHF
TGTGCCAGCAGCCCCTCGACCCCACCCCTCCACTTT
>TRBV28|TRBJ2-7|TRBD2|once
CASRPGGGEQYF
TGTGCCAGCAGGCCGGGAGGAGGCGAGCAGTACTTC
>TRBV11-2|TRBJ2-3|NA|NA
CASSLGWDTRTDTQYF
TGTGCCAGCAGCTTAGGGTGGGACACCCGCACAGATACGCAGTATTTT
>TRBV28|TRBJ1-3|NA|NA
CASSPPGGPRNTIYF
TGTGCCAGCAGCCCTCCGGGGGGTCCTCGAAACACCATATATTTT
>TRBV4-3|TRBJ2-3|NA|NA
CASSQEYVTTVDTQYF
TGCGCCAGCAGCCAAGAGTATGTGACAACAGTCGATACGCAGTATTTT
>TRBV7-9|TRBJ2-4|TRBD1|once
CASSLGTGRTSDIQYF
TGTGCCAGCAGCTTAGGGACAGGGCGTACGTCGGACATTCAGTACTTC
>TRBV7-2|TRBJ2-5|TRBD2|NA
CASSSRTSGGLGAQYF
TGTGCCAGCAGCTCTCGGACTAGCGGGGGGCTTGGGGCCCAGTACTTC
>TRBV27|TRBJ1-4|NA|NA
CASSFGEGRGATNEKLFF
TGTGCCAGCAGCTTTGGGGAGGGGAGGGGTGCAACTAATGAAAAACTGTTTTTT
>TRBV6-1|TRBJ2-7|NA|NA
CASRGYYEQYF
TGTGCCTCAAGGGGTTATTACGAGCAGTACTTC
>TRBV7-9|TRBJ2-5|TRBD1|NA
CASSVQGYQETQYF
TGTGCCAGCAGCGTACAGGGGTACCAAGAGACCCAGTACTTC
>TRBV5-6|TRBJ2-3|NA|NA
CASSLPSDTQYF
TGTGCCAGCAGCTTACCCTCAGATACGCAGTATTTT
>TRBV7-8|TRBJ2-2|TRBD1|once
CASSLEFQGDGELFF
TGTGCCAGCAGCTTAGAATTTCAGGGGGACGGGGAGCTGTTTTTT
>TRBV25-1|TRBJ2-3|NA|NA
CASSESRGDTQYF
TGTGCCAGCAGTGAATCTCGTGGAGATACGCAGTATTTT
>TRBV29-1|TRBJ1-2|NA|NA
CSVEALAGRGYTF
TGCAGCGTTGAAGCCCTGGCAGGACGCGGCTACACCTTC
>TRBV4-1|TRBJ1-2|NA|NA
CASSQDFGPGYTF
TGCGCCAGCAGCCAAGATTTCGGCCCGGGCTACACCTTC
>TRBV6-1|TRBJ2-2|TRBD2|NA
CASGGLAGEVGELFF
TGTGCCAGCGGGGGACTAGCGGGAGAGGTCGGGGAGCTGTTTTTT
>TRBV5-1|TRBJ2-2|TRBD2|NA
CASSPSTSGRRTGELFF
TGCGCCAGCAGCCCCTCAACTAGCGGGAGGCGCACCGGGGAGCTGTTTTTT
>TRBV28|TRBJ2-1|NA|NA
CASSLYYLGQSNFYNEQFF
TGTGCCAGCAGTTTATACTACCTTGGACAGTCAAATTTCTACAATGAGCAGTTCTTC
>TRBV4-1|TRBJ2-7|NA|NA
CASSQPREGPIEQYF
TGCGCCAGCAGCCAACCCCGCGAAGGACCGATCGAGCAGTACTTC
>TRBV13|TRBJ2-5|TRBD2|NA
CASSPREEKRTQYF
TGTGCCAGCAGCCCTCGGGAGGAGAAGAGAACCCAGTACTTC
>TRBV9|TRBJ2-2|NA|NA
CASSVVSGELFF
TGTGCCAGCAGCGTAGTCTCCGGGGAGCTGTTTTTT
>TRBV6-1|TRBJ2-5|TRBD1|NA
CASSDSTGGETQYF
TGTGCCAGCAGTGACTCGACAGGGGGGGAGACCCAGTACTTC
>TRBV19|TRBJ2-1|TRBD2|NA
CASRTLLGTKNEQFF
TGTGCCAGTAGAACCCTTCTTGGGACTAAAAATGAGCAGTTCTTC
>TRBV27|TRBJ2-1|TRBD1|NA
CASRTGYEQFF
TGTGCCAGCAGGACAGGGTATGAGCAGTTCTTC
>TRBV6-1|TRBJ2-5|TRBD1|NA
CASRRTGAYQETQYF
TGTGCCAGCAGACGGACAGGGGCATACCAAGAGACCCAGTACTTC
>TRBV28|TRBJ2-3|TRBD2|NA
CASRPLAGYTDTQYF
TGTGCCAGCAGGCCCCTAGCGGGATACACAGATACGCAGTATTTT
>TRBV11-3|TRBJ2-1|NA|NA
CASSSSDNEQFF
TGTGCCAGCAGTTCCTCGGACAATGAGCAGTTCTTC
>TRBV5-4|TRBJ2-1|NA|NA
CASRTGLYNEQFF
TGTGCCAGCAGAACGGGCCTCTACAATGAGCAGTTCTTC
>TRBV19|TRBJ2-6|NA|NA
CASSVPSGANVLTF
TGTGCCAGTAGTGTCCCATCTGGGGCCAACGTCCTGACTTTC
>TRBV6-4|TRBJ2-7|NA|NA
CASSDPGPYEQYF
TGTGCCAGCAGTGACCCCGGACCTTACGAGCAGTACTTC
>TRBV7-2|TRBJ1-2|NA|NA
CASSQGFNYGYTF
TGTGCCAGCAGCCAGGGTTTCAACTATGGCTACACCTTC
>TRBV6-5|TRBJ2-2|NA|NA
CASRSRQVPGELFF
TGTGCCAGCCGGAGCCGACAAGTCCCCGGGGAGCTGTTTTTT
>TRBV28|TRBJ1-3|NA|NA
CASKGGGAGNTIYF
TGTGCCAGCAAGGGGGGGGGTGCTGGAAACACCATATATTTT
>TRBV6-5|TRBJ1-5|NA|NA
CASSYGGNQPQHF
TGTGCCAGCAGTTACGGGGGGAATCAGCCCCAGCATTTT
>TRBV30|TRBJ1-3|NA|NA
CAWREYGRSGGNTIYF
TGTGCCTGGAGGGAATATGGGCGAAGCGGAGGAAACACCATATATTTT
>TRBV5-1|TRBJ2-7|NA|NA
CASSLGGTYEQYF
TGCGCCAGCAGCTTGGGTGGGACTTACGAGCAGTACTTC
>TRBV4-2|TRBJ1-1|NA|NA
CASSLYQATEAFF
TGTGCCAGCAGCCTTTATCAGGCAACTGAAGCTTTCTTT
>TRBV6-4|TRBJ2-3|TRBD2|NA
CASSERETDTQYF
TGTGCCAGCAGTGAGCGGGAGACAGATACGCAGTATTTT
>TRBV19|TRBJ1-4|NA|NA
CASRGIGEGHEKLFF
TGTGCCAGTAGGGGGATAGGGGAAGGACATGAAAAACTGTTTTTT